This T cell receptor beta chain was observed in a study of T-cell memory formation after mild COVID-19. TCRdb reprocessed the 5' RACE reads with MiXCR, giving one entry per CDR3 protein. The table has 200,000 to 300,000 distinct CDR3 sequences, 16% seen once. Germline lookup yields CDR1 SGHTA and CDR2 FQGNSA. The CDR3 extends over 11 amino acids. Trimming removed 7 bases from V and 5 bases from J, with 5 bases in between. The sequence derives from a man aged 18 to 29 who had mild COVID-19 (a few samples of this study predate the infection). Cell type and time point are not known. Specimen: PBMCs or a T cell subset sorted from them (not recorded which). The chain recombines TRBV7-2 with TRBJ2-2; no firm D call. This chain's CDR3 is CASIPTGELFF. Here the CDR3 DNA reads TGTGCCAGCATCCCGACCGGGGAGCTGTTTTTT.